This T cell receptor beta chain was profiled in a study of blood T cell repertoires in COVID-19. Study information: Italy, Spain and the United States were the sources of the convalescent and acute COVID-19 samples. PBMCs, B-cell-depleted T cells, or T cells provided the cDNA or gDNA that made up the material.

This CDR3 has 18 residues. Germline CDR1 SGHTA, CDR2 FQGTGA. Trimming removed 1 base from V and 0 bases from J, with 15 bases in between. Only in-frame clones appear in the TCRdb table, and some are missing; sequencing was by immunoSEQ multiplex PCR. The sample lists about 260,000 clones; more than 75% were seen once. Material for sequencing was peripheral blood. The chain employs TRBV7-3 and TRBJ2-2; D remains unclear. The TCR originated in a middle-aged woman who had recovered from COVID-19. CDR3 nucleotides: TGTGCCAGCAGCTTAAATGCGGCGGATGCGGCGAACACCGGGGAGCTGTTTTTT. Translating it yields CASSLNAADAANTGELFF.